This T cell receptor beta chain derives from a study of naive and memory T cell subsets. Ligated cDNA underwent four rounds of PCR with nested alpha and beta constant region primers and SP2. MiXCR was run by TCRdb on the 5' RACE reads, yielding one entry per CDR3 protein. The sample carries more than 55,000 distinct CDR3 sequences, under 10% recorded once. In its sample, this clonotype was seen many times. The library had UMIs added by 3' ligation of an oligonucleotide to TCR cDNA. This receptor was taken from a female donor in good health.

The CDR3 here is CASSAGAGRIQETQYF. DNA for the CDR3: TGTGCCAGCAGTGCGGGCGCAGGCCGGATCCAAGAGACCCAGTACTTC. The chain combines TRBV2 with TRBJ2-5; no clear D. V was trimmed by 4 bases and J by 1 base, leaving 16 bases between them. The CDR3 extends over 16 amino acids. Germline V gene lookup returns CDR1 SNHLY and CDR2 FYNNEI.